This TCR beta chain was recovered during a study of shared clonotypes between healthy human individuals. Repertoires were generated with immunoSEQ multiplex PCR, while TCRdb's copy carries only in-frame clones and drops some. This table has 2 million to 2.5 million clones, 90% to 97% appearing once. Study-wide results and caveats: Naive subsets, compared against memory subsets, generally had larger estimated richness values. It was observed that 5% to 6.5% of naive CD4 clonotypes were shared across several donors.

A note on this clone: Antigen unknown.

CDR1 is MNHEY, CDR2 SVGAGI, per germline. J lost 6 bases, V lost 7 bases, and 8 bases had no gene match. The CDR3 extends over 14 amino acids. Investigators divided CD4+ cells into CD45RA+ naive and CD45RA-negative memory subsets. Sequenced input: naive CD4+ T cells sorted from blood. Sample subset: CD45RA+ positively selected. The J gene is TRBJ1-4, the V gene TRBV6-5; TRBD1 matches at 7 bases. The TCR originated in a man between 18 and 35 years old in good health. The DNA of the CDR3 is TGTGCCAGCACCGCCAGGACAGGCGATGAAAAACTGTTTTTT. Translation: CASTARTGDEKLFF.